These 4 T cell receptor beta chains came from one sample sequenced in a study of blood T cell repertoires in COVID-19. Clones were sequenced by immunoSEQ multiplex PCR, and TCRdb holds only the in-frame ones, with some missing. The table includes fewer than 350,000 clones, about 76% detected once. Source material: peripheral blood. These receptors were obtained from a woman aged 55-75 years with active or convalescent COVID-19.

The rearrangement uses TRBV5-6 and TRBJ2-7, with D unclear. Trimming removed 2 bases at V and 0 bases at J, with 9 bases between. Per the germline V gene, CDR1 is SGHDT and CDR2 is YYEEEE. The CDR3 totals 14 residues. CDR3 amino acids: CASSFEKYSYEQYF. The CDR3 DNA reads TGTGCCAGCAGCTTTGAGAAGTACTCCTACGAGCAGTACTTC.

The DNA for the CDR3 is TGCGCCGAGCTGTACAGGCGGTGGGCAGAGACCCAGTACTTC. It yields the protein CAELYRRWAETQYF. The chain is built from TRBV10-1 and TRBJ2-5; possible D gene TRBD1, 5 bases. The CDR3 has 14 residues. Germline CDR1 and CDR2: WNHNN and SYGVQD (reference sequence). V shed 11 bases and J shed 4 bases, with 20 bases lying between them.

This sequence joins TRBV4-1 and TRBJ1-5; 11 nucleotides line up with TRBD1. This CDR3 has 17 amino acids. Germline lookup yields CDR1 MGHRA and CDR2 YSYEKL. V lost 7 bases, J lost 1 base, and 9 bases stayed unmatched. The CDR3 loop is CASMDSDRGRSNQPQHF. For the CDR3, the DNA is TGCGCCAGCATGGACTCGGACAGGGGGCGAAGCAATCAGCCCCAGCATTTT.

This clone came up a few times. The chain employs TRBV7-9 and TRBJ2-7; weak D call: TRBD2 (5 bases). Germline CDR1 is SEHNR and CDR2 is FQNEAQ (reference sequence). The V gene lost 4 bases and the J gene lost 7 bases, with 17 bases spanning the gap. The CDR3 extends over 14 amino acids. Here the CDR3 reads CASSYGNREVEQYF. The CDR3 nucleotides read TGTGCCAGCAGCTACGGGAACCGCGAGGTAGAGCAGTACTTC. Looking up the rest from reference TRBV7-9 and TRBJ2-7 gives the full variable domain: DTGVSQNPRHKITKRGQNVTFRCDPISEHNRLYWYRQTLGQGPEFLTYFQNEAQLEKSRLLSDRFSAERPKGSFSTLEIQRTEQGDSAMYLCASSYGNREVEQYFGPGTRLTVT.